Below are 32 T cell receptor beta chains sequenced from a single sample in a study of cytomegalovirus exposure and HLA in healthy donors. PCR primers comprised 60 Vbeta and 13 Jbeta primers. Sequencing was performed with immunoSEQ multiplex PCR; in TCRdb, only in-frame clones are kept and a portion is missing. Of 150,000 to 200,000 clones in the sample, approximately 67% are singletons; the top ten hold less than 5%. Input material: PBMCs. The receptor set was obtained from a woman aged 18-30 years in good health and CMV-seropositive.

J is TRBJ2-2 and V is TRBV14; 8 nucleotides match TRBD1. Germline CDR1 SGHDN, CDR2 FVKESK. The CDR3 runs to 18 residues. Trimming took 3 bases from V and 5 from J; bases not matched to a gene: 14. The CDR3 sequence is CASSHPIGQGVGTGELFF. CDR3 sequence (DNA): TGTGCCAGCAGCCACCCAATCGGACAGGGAGTGGGGACCGGGGAGCTGTTTTTT.

The V gene is TRBV4-3, the J gene TRBJ2-7; possible D gene TRBD2, 6 bases. Trimming took 2 bases from V and 3 from J, leaving 17 bases between them. Germline V gene lookup returns CDR1 LGHNA and CDR2 YSLEER. The CDR3 has 16 residues. The CDR3 spells CASSQTLRDAFYEQYF. Written as DNA, the CDR3 is TGCGCCAGCAGCCAAACCTTGCGGGACGCGTTCTACGAGCAGTACTTC.

The sample holds a few counts of this clone. V and J are TRBV27 and TRBJ2-3; 8 nucleotides line up with TRBD1. From germline, CDR1 is MNHEY and CDR2 SMNVEV (reference sequence). This CDR3 region has 15 residues. The trim removed 6 bases at V and 2 bases at J, leaving 7 bases unmatched. DNA of the CDR3: TGTGCCAGCAGAACGACAGGGGTGCACACAGATACGCAGTATTTT. Translated, it gives CASRTTGVHTDTQYF.

This sequence joins TRBV7-9 and TRBJ2-4, with 14 bases that match TRBD2. Germline V gene sequence: CDR1 SEHNR, CDR2 FQNEAQ (reference sequence). The CDR3 length is 19 residues. Trimming cost V 5 bases and J 1 base; bases outside gene matches: 10. The CDR3 coding sequence is TGTGCCAGCAGCAAATCGGGACTAGCGGGAGTGGCTGCCAAAAACATTCAGTACTTC. This sequence encodes CASSKSGLAGVAAKNIQYF.

The rearrangement joins TRBV30 to TRBJ2-2; D is perhaps TRBD1 (5 bases). Trimming removed 0 bases at V and 6 bases at J, with 17 bases between. Germline loops: CDR1 GTSNPN, CDR2 SVGIG (reference sequence). This CDR3 is built from 16 residues. The CDR3 loop is CAWSVRQGFPPGELFF. In DNA form, the CDR3 reads TGTGCCTGGAGTGTAAGGCAGGGATTCCCCCCCGGGGAGCTGTTTTTT.

This clone was detected a few times. The rearrangement joins TRBV7-2 to TRBJ2-1, with D possibly TRBD1 on 5 matching bases. V was cut by 3 bases and J by 4 bases, with 16 bases left in between. The CDR3 covers 16 residues. The V gene's germline CDR1 is SGHTA and CDR2 FQGNSA. The CDR3 region has the DNA TGTGCCAGCAGCTTTGTTGGGGCAGCGTGGTACAATGAGCAGTTCTTC. Translating gives CASSFVGAAWYNEQFF.

The CDR3 nucleotides read TGCGCCAGCAGCCAAGGGGCAAACCAGGGATTTCGCGGCTACACCTTC. This encodes CASSQGANQGFRGYTF. This chain links TRBV4-1 with TRBJ1-2; TRBD1 might be the D (5 bases). Germline CDR1 and CDR2: MGHRA and YSYEKL. CDR3 length: 16 amino acids. Trimming removed 1 base from V and 8 bases from J, with 20 bases in between.

The sample holds a few counts of this clone. The chain joins TRBV6-6 to TRBJ2-1; 7 nucleotides match TRBD2. CDR1 is MNHNY and CDR2 is SVGAGI in the germline V gene (reference sequence). This CDR3 has 15 residues. Unmatched junction bases numbered 7, after V lost 8 bases and J lost 0 bases. The chain's CDR3 is CASDGGKSSYNEQFF. CDR3 nucleotide sequence: TGTGCCAGCGACGGGGGGAAAAGCTCCTACAATGAGCAGTTCTTC.

The chain uses TRBV28 and TRBJ1-1; D is ambiguous. The length of the CDR3 is 14 residues. The germline CDR1 and CDR2 sequences are MDHEN and SYDVKM. Trimming pared 8 bases from V and 1 base from J, leaving 14 bases between. The CDR3 sequence is CASRIKPKNTEAFF. The CDR3 nucleotides are TGTGCCAGCCGAATAAAACCTAAGAACACTGAAGCTTTCTTT.

Written as DNA, the CDR3 is TGTGCCAGCAGTCCCCTGGACAGTTTCGAAGCTTTCTTT. Its translation is CASSPLDSFEAFF. This chain connects TRBV27 to TRBJ1-1; possible D gene TRBD1, 6 bases. Trimming pared 5 bases from V and 8 bases from J, leaving 15 bases between. CDR3 size: 13 residues. Germline CDR1 and CDR2: MNHEY and SMNVEV (reference sequence).

The chain uses TRBV28 and TRBJ2-5, with TRBD1 matching over 10 bases. Judging by the DNA end, TRBJ2-7 fits better; the J call may be wrong. CDR3 length: 15 amino acids. Germline assignment: CDR1 MDHEN and CDR2 SYDVKM. In DNA, the CDR3 is TGTGCCAGCAGTACAGAGGGACAGGGGCTCCACGAGCAGTACTTC. Encoded protein: CASSTEGQGLHEQYF.

This chain uses TRBV9 with TRBJ2-5; D is undetermined. This CDR3 is 14 amino acids long. Trimming cost V 4 bases and J 5 bases, with 15 bases left between them. Germline V gene sequence: CDR1 SGDLS, CDR2 YYNGEE. This CDR3 reads CASSFSVGYETQYF. The CDR3 DNA is TGTGCCAGCAGCTTTAGTGTGGGCTACGAGACCCAGTACTTC.

The rearrangement links TRBV6-5 to TRBJ1-1; the match to TRBD1 covers 9 bases. The germline V gene encodes CDR1 MNHEY and CDR2 SVGAGI. This CDR3 has 16 residues. Unmatched junction bases numbered 8, after V lost 0 bases and J lost 6 bases. The CDR3 DNA follows: TGTGCCAGCAGTTACTCGGGACAGGGTGGGAGGGCTGAAGCTTTCTTT. It specifies CASSYSGQGGRAEAFF.

The rearrangement links TRBV7-2 to TRBJ1-1, with 8 bases aligning to TRBD1. The CDR3 sequence is 13 residues long. Germline V gene data show CDR1 as SGHTA and CDR2 as FQGNSA. V was clipped by 5 bases and J by 11 bases; unmatched bases: 10. The CDR3 spells CASSVLDRGGAFF. The CDR3 DNA reads as TGTGCCAGCAGCGTCCTAGACAGGGGAGGGGCTTTCTTT.

The CDR3 reads CASSVGSTSGLDTQYF. The CDR3 DNA sequence: TGTGCCAGCAGCGTAGGCTCCACTAGCGGGCTAGATACGCAGTATTTT. The rearrangement links TRBV9 to TRBJ2-3; 9 bases are shared with TRBD2. This CDR3 spans 16 amino acids. CDR1 is SGDLS, CDR2 YYNGEE, per germline. V gave up 0 bases and J gave up 5 bases; unmatched junction bases: 7.

V is TRBV7-9 and J is TRBJ2-5; D not certain. The end of the DNA is better explained by TRBJ2-7, so the J call may be wrong. Germline V gene sequence: CDR1 SEHNR, CDR2 FQNEAQ (reference sequence). The CDR3 consists of 15 residues. DNA for the CDR3: TGTGCCAGCAGCTCCTCCATAGAGAACTACTACGAGCAGTACTTC. This translates into CASSSSIENYYEQYF.

V usage is TRBV6-5 and J usage is TRBJ1-2; D is uncertain. Germline values: CDR1 MNHEY, CDR2 SVGAGI. The CDR3 consists of 15 residues. Trimming left V 0 bases short and J 0 bases short, with 8 bases between. CDR3 sequence: CASSYSQLANYGYTF. As DNA, the CDR3 is TGTGCCAGCAGTTACTCTCAGCTAGCTAACTATGGCTACACCTTC.

V is TRBV7-2 and J is TRBJ2-2, with 9 bases fitting TRBD2. This CDR3 comprises 16 residues. The J segment lost 6 bases and the V segment lost 3 bases, leaving 8 bases of the junction unmatched. The germline CDR1 and CDR2 sequences are SGHTA and FQGNSA. The CDR3 nucleotides are TGTGCCAGCAGCTTCAGGAGCGGGGGGAGGTCCGGGGAGCTGTTTTTT. Translation gives CASSFRSGGRSGELFF.

The gene calls are TRBV27 and TRBJ2-3, with a weak D call TRBD2 (6 bases). The CDR3 contains 18 residues. Germline V gene sequence: CDR1 MNHEY, CDR2 SMNVEV (reference sequence). V was clipped by 3 bases and J by 1 base, with 20 bases between them. CDR3 loop: CASSLGRESGVGTDTQYF. In nucleotides, the CDR3 is TGTGCCAGCAGTTTGGGGCGGGAAAGCGGAGTGGGCACAGATACGCAGTATTTT.

This rearrangement joins TRBV9 to TRBJ1-2; D is unresolved. The germline V gene has CDR1 SGDLS and CDR2 YYNGEE. CDR3 size: 13 residues. The ends were cut back, 2 bases at V and 2 bases at J, with 7 bases in the middle. Here the CDR3 reads CASSVAGNYGYTF. The DNA for the CDR3 is TGTGCCAGCAGCGTGGCGGGAAACTATGGCTACACCTTC. The variable domain in full, with the rest retrieved from reference TRBV9 and TRBJ1-2, is DSGVTQTPKHLITATGQRVTLRCSPRSGDLSVYWYQQSLDQGLQFLIQYYNGEERAKGNILERFSAQQFPDLHSELNLSSLELGDSALYFCASSVAGNYGYTFGSGTRLTVV.

V usage is TRBV7-2 and J usage is TRBJ2-7; TRBD1 is a possible D gene (5 bases). V was pared by 5 bases and J by 6 bases, with 20 bases between. The CDR3 totals 15 residues. Germline CDR1 SGHTA, CDR2 FQGNSA. As DNA, the CDR3 is TGTGCCAGCAGCCAAGACAGCCCAGGCAATAGCGAGCAGTACTTC. It encodes CASSQDSPGNSEQYF.

In its sample, this clone was seen a few times. The sample carries other DNA sequences with the same CDR3. The rearrangement uses TRBV5-4 and TRBJ1-4, with D hard to call. CDR1 and CDR2 from the germline V gene are SGHNT and YYREEE (reference sequence). V was shortened by 1 base and J by 7 bases, with 5 bases between the two germline ends. The length of the CDR3 is 12 residues. CDR3 DNA: TGTGCCAGCAGCTTGCGCGGTGAAAAACTGTTTTTT. Translated, it gives CASSLRGEKLFF.

V gene TRBV5-1 combines with J gene TRBJ2-2, with D tentatively TRBD1 (7 bases). Germline CDR1 and CDR2: SGHRS and YFSETQ. The CDR3 length is 16 residues. V shed 4 bases and J shed 0 bases, with 13 bases lying between them. CDR3 sequence: CASSPGDRSNTGELFF. In DNA, the CDR3 is TGCGCCAGCAGCCCGGGGGACAGATCGAACACCGGGGAGCTGTTTTTT.

This clone was observed a handful of times. The chain couples TRBV15 to TRBJ2-5; D gene ambiguous. This CDR3 region has 13 residues. Germline V gene sequence: CDR1 LNHNV, CDR2 YYDKDF (reference sequence). Deletions cut 5 bases from V and 5 bases from J, with 12 bases between. The DNA of the CDR3 is TGTGCCACCAGCTACGACCGACTGGAGACCCAGTACTTC. Its protein is CATSYDRLETQYF. The full variable domain, with the rest looked up from reference TRBV15 and TRBJ2-5, is DAMVIQNPRYQVTQFGKPVTLSCSQTLNHNVMYWYQQKSSQAPKLLFHYYDKDFNNEADTPDNFQSRRPNTSFCFLDIRSPGLGDTAMYLCATSYDRLETQYFGPGTRLLVL.

This rearrangement joins TRBV5-1 to TRBJ1-4; D may be TRBD1 (6 bases). Trimming removed 0 bases from V and 8 bases from J, with 14 bases in between. This CDR3 region has 15 residues. Germline assignment: CDR1 SGHRS and CDR2 YFSETQ. The CDR3 DNA reads TGCGCCAGCAGCTTGGTCGAGACAGGTACCGAAAAACTGTTTTTT. This codes for CASSLVETGTEKLFF. Supplemented by reference TRBV5-1 and TRBJ1-4, the full variable domain reads KAGVTQTPRYLIKTRGQQVTLSCSPISGHRSVSWYQQTPGQGLQFLFEYFSETQRNKGNFPGRFSGRQFSNSRSEMNVSTLELGDSALYLCASSLVETGTEKLFFGSGTQLSVL.

This clone was seen a few times. V usage is TRBV6-5 and J usage is TRBJ1-5; D remains ambiguous. Germline V gene sequence: CDR1 MNHEY, CDR2 SVGAGI. V was shortened by 10 bases and J by 1 base, with 8 bases between the two germline ends. This CDR3 is built from 12 residues. The CDR3: CATSSSNQPQHF. Here the CDR3 DNA reads TGTGCCACCTCCTCGAGCAATCAGCCCCAGCATTTT.

This clone was counted only a few times. This chain joins TRBV27 and TRBJ1-2, with TRBD1 as a possible D gene (5 bases). This CDR3 region has 13 residues. Per the germline V gene, CDR1 is MNHEY and CDR2 is SMNVEV (reference sequence). Trimming removed 5 bases from V and 2 bases from J, with 9 bases in between. The CDR3 sequence is CASSRQPNYGYTF. Written as DNA, the CDR3 is TGTGCCAGCAGTCGACAGCCGAACTATGGCTACACCTTC.

This clone was seen just once. The chain recombines TRBV9 with TRBJ2-3, with D possibly matching TRBD1 (5 bases). The V and J ends lost 3 bases and 4 bases respectively, with 15 bases between them. CDR1 and CDR2 from the germline V gene are SGDLS and YYNGEE. This CDR3 comprises 15 residues. CDR3 nucleotides: TGTGCCAGCAGCGACCATACAGGCCTCCCAGATACGCAGTATTTT. It specifies CASSDHTGLPDTQYF. Looking up the rest from reference TRBV9 and TRBJ2-3 gives the full variable domain: DSGVTQTPKHLITATGQRVTLRCSPRSGDLSVYWYQQSLDQGLQFLIQYYNGEERAKGNILERFSAQQFPDLHSELNLSSLELGDSALYFCASSDHTGLPDTQYFGPGTRLTVL.

The rearrangement joins TRBV2 to TRBJ2-3, with D possibly TRBD2 on 6 matching bases. V was cut by 4 bases and J by 6 bases, with 14 bases left in between. The CDR3 spans 14 residues. Looked up from germline, CDR1 is SNHLY and CDR2 is FYNNEI. The CDR3 coding sequence is TGTGCCAGCAGTGCGTCACTAGCAACGGATACGCAGTATTTT. This translates into CASSASLATDTQYF.

This chain uses TRBV29-1 with TRBJ2-5; D is unclear. Germline V gives CDR1 SQVTM, CDR2 ANQGSEA. The germline V and J ends were trimmed by 3 bases and 2 bases, with 10 bases remaining between them. The CDR3 totals 13 residues. This CDR3 reads CSVEWQPQETQYF. The CDR3 coding sequence is TGCAGCGTTGAGTGGCAACCGCAAGAGACCCAGTACTTC.

The chain recombines TRBV7-9 with TRBJ2-3, with D possibly being TRBD2 (6 bases). Germline V gene data show CDR1 as SEHNR and CDR2 as FQNEAQ (reference sequence). Trimming shortened V by 5 bases and J by 1 base, and 13 bases separated the two germline ends. There are 15 residues in the CDR3. Here the CDR3 reads CASSTPGDGTDTQYF. In DNA form, the CDR3 reads TGTGCCAGCAGCACCCCGGGAGATGGCACAGATACGCAGTATTTT. The variable domain in full, with the rest retrieved from reference TRBV7-9 and TRBJ2-3, is DTGVSQNPRHKITKRGQNVTFRCDPISEHNRLYWYRQTLGQGPEFLTYFQNEAQLEKSRLLSDRFSAERPKGSFSTLEIQRTEQGDSAMYLCASSTPGDGTDTQYFGPGTRLTVL.

The CDR3 DNA sequence: TGTGCCAGCAGCGGGACAGGGGTCTTCTACGAGCAGTACTTC. It yields the protein CASSGTGVFYEQYF. The rearrangement links TRBV2 to TRBJ2-7, with 10 bases identical to TRBD1. With V trimmed by 6 bases and J by 3 bases, 5 bases remained unmatched. The germline V gene has CDR1 SNHLY and CDR2 FYNNEI. The CDR3 is 14 residues long.